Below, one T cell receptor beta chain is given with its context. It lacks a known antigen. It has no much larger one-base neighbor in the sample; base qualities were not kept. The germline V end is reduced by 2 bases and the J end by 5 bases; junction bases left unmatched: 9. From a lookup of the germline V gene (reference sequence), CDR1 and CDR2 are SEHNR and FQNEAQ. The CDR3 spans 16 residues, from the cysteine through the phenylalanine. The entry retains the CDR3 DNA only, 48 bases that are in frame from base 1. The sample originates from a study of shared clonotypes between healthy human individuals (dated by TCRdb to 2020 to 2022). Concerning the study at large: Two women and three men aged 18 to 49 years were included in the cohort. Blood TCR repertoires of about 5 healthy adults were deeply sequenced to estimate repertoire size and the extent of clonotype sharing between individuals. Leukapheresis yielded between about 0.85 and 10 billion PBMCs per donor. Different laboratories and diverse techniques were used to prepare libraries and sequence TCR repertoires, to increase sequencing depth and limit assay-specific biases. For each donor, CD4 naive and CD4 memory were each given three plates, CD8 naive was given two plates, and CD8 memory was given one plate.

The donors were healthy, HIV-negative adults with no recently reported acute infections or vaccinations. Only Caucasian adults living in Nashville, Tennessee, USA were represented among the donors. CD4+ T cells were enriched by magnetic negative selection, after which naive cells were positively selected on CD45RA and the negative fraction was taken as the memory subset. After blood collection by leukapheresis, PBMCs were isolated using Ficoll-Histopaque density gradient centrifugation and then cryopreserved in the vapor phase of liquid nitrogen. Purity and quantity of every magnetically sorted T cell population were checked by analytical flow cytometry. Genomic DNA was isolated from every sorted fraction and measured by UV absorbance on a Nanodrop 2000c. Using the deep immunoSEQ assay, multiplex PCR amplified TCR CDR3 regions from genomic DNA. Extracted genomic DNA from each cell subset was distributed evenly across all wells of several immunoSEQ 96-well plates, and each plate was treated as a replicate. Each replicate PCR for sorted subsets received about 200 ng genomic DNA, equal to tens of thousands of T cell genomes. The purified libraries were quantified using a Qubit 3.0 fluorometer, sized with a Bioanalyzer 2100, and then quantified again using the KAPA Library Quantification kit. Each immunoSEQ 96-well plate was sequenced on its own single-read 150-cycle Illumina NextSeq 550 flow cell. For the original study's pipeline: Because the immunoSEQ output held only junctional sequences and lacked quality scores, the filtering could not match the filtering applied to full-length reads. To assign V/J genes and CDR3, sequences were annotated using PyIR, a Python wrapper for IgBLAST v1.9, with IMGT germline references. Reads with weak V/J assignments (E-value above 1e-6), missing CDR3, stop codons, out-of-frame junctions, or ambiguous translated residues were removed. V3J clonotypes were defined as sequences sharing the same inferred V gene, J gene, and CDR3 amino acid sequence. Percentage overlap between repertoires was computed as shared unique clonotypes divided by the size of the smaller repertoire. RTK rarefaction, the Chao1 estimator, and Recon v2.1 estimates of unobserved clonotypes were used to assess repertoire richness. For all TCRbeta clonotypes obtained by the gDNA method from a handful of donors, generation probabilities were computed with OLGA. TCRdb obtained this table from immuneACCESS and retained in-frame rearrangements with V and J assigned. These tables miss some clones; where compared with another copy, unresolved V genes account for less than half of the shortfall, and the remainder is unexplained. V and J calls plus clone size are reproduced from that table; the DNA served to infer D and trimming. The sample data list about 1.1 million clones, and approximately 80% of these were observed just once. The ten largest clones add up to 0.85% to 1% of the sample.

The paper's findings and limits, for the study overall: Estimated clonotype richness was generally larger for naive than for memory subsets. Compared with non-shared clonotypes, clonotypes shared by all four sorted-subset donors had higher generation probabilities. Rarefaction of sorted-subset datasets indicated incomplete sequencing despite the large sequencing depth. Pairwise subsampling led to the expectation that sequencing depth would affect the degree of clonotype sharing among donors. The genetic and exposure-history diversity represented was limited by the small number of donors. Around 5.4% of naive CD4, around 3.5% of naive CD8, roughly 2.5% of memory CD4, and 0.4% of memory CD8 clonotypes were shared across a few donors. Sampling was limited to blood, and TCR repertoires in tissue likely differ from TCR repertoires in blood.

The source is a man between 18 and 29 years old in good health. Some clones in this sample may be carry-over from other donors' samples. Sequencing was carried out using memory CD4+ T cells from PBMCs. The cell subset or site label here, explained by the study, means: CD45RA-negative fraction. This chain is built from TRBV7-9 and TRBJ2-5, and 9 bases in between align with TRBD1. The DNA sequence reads TGTGCCAGCAGCTTACCCGGACAGGGGAGTGGTGAGACCCAGTACTTC. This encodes CASSLPGQGSGETQYF.